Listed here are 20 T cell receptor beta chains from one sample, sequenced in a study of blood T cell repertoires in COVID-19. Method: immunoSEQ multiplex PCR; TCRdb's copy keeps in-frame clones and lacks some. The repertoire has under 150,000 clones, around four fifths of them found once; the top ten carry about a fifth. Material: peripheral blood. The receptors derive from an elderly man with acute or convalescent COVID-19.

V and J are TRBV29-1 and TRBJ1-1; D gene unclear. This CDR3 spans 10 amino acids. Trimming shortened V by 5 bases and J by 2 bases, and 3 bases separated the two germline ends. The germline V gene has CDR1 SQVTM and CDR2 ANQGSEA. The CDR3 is CSVYNTEAFF. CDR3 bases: TGCAGCGTTTATAACACTGAAGCTTTCTTT.

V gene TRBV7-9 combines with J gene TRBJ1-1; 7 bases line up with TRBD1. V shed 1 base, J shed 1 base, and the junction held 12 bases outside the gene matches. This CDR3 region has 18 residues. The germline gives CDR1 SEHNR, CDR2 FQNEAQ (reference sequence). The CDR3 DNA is TGTGCCAGCAGCTTAGTGATAATATCCGGGACAGCGAACACTGAAGCTTTCTTT. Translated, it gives CASSLVIISGTANTEAFF.

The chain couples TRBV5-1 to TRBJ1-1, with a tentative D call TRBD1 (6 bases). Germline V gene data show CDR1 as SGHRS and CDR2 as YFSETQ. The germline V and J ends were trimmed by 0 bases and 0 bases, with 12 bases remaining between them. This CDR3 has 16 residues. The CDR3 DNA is TGCGCCAGCAGCTTGGTCGCCGGACAGATGAACACTGAAGCTTTCTTT. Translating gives CASSLVAGQMNTEAFF. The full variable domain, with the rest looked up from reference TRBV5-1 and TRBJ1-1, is KAGVTQTPRYLIKTRGQQVTLSCSPISGHRSVSWYQQTPGQGLQFLFEYFSETQRNKGNFPGRFSGRQFSNSRSEMNVSTLELGDSALYLCASSLVAGQMNTEAFFGQGTRLTVV.

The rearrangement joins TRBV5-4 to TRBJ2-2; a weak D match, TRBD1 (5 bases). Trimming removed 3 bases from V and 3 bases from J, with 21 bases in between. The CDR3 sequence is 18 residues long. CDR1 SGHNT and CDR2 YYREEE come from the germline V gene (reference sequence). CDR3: CASSSASMAGLYTGELFF. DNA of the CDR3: TGTGCCAGCAGCTCCGCATCGATGGCAGGGTTGTACACCGGGGAGCTGTTTTTT.

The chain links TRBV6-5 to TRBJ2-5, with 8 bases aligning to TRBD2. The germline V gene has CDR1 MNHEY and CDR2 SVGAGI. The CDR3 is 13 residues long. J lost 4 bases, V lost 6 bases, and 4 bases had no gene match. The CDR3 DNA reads TGTGCCAGCAGGCGGGGGGCTCTAGAGACCCAGTACTTC. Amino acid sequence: CASRRGALETQYF.

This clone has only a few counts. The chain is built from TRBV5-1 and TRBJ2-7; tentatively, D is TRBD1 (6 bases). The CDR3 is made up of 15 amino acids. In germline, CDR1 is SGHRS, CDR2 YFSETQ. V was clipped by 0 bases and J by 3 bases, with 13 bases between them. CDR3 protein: CASSLAGTGNYEQYF. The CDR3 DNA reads TGCGCCAGCAGCTTGGCAGGTACAGGGAACTACGAGCAGTACTTC.

DNA of the CDR3: TGTGCCAGCAGACAGCTCCAAGAGACCCAGTACTTC. Protein sequence: CASRQLQETQYF. This chain uses TRBV28 with TRBJ2-5; D is undetermined. Germline values: CDR1 MDHEN, CDR2 SYDVKM. Trimming cost V 6 bases and J 1 base, with 6 bases left between them. This CDR3 spans 12 amino acids. Supplemented by reference TRBV28 and TRBJ2-5, the full variable domain reads DVKVTQSSRYLVKRTGEKVFLECVQDMDHENMFWYRQDPGLGLRLIYFSYDVKMKEKGDIPEGYSVSREKKERFSLILESASTNQTSMYLCASRQLQETQYFGPGTRLLVL.

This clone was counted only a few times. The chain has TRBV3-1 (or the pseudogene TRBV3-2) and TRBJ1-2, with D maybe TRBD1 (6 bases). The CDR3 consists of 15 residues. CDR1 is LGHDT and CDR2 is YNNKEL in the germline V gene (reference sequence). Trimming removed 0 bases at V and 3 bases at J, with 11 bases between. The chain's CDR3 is CASSQDGRGDYGYTF. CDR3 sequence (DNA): TGTGCCAGCAGCCAAGATGGCAGGGGCGACTATGGCTACACCTTC.

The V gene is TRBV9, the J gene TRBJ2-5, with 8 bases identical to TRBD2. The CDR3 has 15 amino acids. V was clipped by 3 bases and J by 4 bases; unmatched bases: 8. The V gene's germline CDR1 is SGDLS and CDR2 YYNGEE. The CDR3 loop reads CASSATSVRGETQYF. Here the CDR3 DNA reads TGTGCCAGCAGCGCGACTAGCGTGCGTGGAGAGACCCAGTACTTC.

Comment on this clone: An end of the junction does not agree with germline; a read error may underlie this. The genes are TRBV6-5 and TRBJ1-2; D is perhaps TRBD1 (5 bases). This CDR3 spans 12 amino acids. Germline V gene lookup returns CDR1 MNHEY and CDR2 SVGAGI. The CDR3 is CASVGLEDGYTF. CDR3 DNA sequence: TGCGCCAGCGTGGGACTCGAGGATGGCTACACCTTC.

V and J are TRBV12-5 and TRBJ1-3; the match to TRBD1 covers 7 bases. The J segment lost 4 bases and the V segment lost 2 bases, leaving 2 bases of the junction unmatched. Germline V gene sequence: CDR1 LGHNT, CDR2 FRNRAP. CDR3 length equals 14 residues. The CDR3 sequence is CASGLTTGGNTIYF. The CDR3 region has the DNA TGTGCTAGTGGTTTGACGACAGGGGGAAACACCATATATTTT.

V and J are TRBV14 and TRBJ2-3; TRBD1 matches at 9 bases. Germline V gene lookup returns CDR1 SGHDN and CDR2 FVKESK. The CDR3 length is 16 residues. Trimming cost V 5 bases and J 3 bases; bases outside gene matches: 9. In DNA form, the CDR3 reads TGTGCCAGCAGCTCCATTACCGGACAGGGGACAGATACGCAGTATTTT. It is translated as CASSSITGQGTDTQYF.

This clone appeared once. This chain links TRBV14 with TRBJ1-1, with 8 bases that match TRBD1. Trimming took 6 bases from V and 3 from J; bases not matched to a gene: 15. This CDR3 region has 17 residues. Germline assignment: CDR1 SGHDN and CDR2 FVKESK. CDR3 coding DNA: TGTGCCAGCAGTGAGACAGGGGAGTTGAAGAGTGACACTGAAGCTTTCTTT. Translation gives CASSETGELKSDTEAFF.

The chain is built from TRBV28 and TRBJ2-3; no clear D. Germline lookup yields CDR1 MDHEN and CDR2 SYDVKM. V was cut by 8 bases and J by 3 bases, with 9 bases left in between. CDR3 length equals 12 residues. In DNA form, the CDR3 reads TGTGCCAGCGGGTCCGGGACAGATACGCAGTATTTT. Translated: CASGSGTDTQYF.

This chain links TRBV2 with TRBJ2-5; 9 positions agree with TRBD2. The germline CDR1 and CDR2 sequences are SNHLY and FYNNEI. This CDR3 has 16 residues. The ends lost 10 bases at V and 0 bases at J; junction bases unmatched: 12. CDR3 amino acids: CATHSGAGGHQETQYF. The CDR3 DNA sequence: TGTGCCACCCACAGCGGAGCGGGGGGCCACCAAGAGACCCAGTACTTC.

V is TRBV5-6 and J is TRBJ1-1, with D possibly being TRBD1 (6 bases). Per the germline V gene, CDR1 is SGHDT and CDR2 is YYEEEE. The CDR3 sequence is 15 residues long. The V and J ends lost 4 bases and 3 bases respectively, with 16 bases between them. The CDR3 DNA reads TGTGCCAGCAGCCCCCCAGGGCAGGGGTACACTGAAGCTTTCTTT. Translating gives CASSPPGQGYTEAFF.

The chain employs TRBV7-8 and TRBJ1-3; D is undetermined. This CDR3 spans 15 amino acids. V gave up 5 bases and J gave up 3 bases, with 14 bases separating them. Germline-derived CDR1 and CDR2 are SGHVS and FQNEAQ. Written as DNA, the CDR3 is TGTGCCAGCAGCCGAGGATCGGTCGGTGGAAACACCATATATTTT. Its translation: CASSRGSVGGNTIYF.

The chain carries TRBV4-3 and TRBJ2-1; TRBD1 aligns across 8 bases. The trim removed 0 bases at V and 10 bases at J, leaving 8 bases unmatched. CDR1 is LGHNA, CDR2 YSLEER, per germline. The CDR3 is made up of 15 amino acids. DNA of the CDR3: TGCGCCAGCAGCCAAGATAAACTAGCAGGGGGCGAGCAGTTCTTC. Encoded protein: CASSQDKLAGGEQFF.

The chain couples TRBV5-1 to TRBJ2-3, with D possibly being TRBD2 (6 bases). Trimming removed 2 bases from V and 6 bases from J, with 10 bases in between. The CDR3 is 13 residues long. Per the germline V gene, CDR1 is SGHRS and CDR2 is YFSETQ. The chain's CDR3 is CASSLPGVDTQYF. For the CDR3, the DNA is TGCGCCAGCAGCTTACCGGGGGTGGATACGCAGTATTTT.

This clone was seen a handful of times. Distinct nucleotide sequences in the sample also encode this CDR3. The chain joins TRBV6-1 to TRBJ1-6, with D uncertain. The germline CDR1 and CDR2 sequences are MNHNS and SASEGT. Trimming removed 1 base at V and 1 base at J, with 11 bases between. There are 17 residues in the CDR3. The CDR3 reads CASSEVGGSSYNSPLHF. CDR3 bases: TGTGCCAGCAGTGAAGTGGGAGGGAGTTCCTATAATTCACCCCTCCACTTT.